This section outlines one TCR beta chain sequence together with its context. The CDR3 consists of 11 residues. Germline-derived CDR1 and CDR2 are GTSNPN and SVGIG (reference sequence). Trimming pared 3 bases from V and 4 bases from J, leaving 5 bases between. Single viable CD3+CD4+CD8-CD45RO+ cells were sorted as the memory CD4+ T cells. This sample was taken from a study of memory CD4+ T cells and cytomegalovirus serostatus. Clones were sequenced by immunoSEQ multiplex PCR, and TCRdb holds only the in-frame ones, with some missing. The table lists approximately 41,000 clones, over 65% of them singletons.

The sequenced sample was memory CD4+ T cells from blood. The J gene is TRBJ2-3, the V gene TRBV30; no firm D call. This receptor was taken from an adult in good health and CMV-seronegative. In DNA form, the CDR3 reads TGTGCCTGGAGGGTAGCAGATACGCAGTATTTT. Translation gives CAWRVADTQYF.